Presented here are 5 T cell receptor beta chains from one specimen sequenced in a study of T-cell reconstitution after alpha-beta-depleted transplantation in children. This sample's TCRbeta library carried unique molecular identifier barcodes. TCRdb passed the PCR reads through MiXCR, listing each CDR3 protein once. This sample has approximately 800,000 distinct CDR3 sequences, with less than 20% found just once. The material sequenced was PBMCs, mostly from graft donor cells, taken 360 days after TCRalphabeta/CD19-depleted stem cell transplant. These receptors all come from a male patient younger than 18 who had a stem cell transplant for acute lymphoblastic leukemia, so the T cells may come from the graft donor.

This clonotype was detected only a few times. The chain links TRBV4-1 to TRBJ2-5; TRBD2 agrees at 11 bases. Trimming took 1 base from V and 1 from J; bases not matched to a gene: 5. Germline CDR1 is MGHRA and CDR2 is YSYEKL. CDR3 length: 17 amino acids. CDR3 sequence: CASSQALAGGIQETQYF. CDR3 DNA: TGCGCCAGCAGCCAAGCCCTAGCGGGAGGAATCCAAGAGACCCAGTACTTC.

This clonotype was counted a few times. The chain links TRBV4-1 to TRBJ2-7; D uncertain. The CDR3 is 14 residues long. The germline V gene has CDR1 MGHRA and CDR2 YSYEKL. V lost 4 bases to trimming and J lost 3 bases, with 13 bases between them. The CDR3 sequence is CASSRSLTLYEQYF. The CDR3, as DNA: TGCGCCAGCAGCCGAAGCTTGACCCTCTACGAGCAGTACTTC.

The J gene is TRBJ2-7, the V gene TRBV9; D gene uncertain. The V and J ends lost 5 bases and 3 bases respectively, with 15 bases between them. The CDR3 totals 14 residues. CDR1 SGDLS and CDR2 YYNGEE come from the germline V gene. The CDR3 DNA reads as TGTGCCAGCAGTGCCGCGCCCTTCGTCTACGAGCAGTACTTC. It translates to CASSAAPFVYEQYF.

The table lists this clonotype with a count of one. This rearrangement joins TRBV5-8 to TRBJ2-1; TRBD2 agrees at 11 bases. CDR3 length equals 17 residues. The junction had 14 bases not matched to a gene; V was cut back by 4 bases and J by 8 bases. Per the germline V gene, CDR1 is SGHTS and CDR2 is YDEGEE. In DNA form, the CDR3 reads TGTGCCAGCAGCATACAAATACTAGCGGGAGTTAGCGATGAGCAGTTCTTC. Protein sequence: CASSIQILAGVSDEQFF.

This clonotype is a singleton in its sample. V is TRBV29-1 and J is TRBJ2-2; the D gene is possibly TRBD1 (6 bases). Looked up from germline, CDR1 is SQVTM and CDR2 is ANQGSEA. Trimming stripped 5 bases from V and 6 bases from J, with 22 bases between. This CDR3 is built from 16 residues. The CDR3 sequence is CSVCSPTGYHSGELFF. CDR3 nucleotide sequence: TGCAGCGTTTGTTCCCCGACAGGATATCATTCCGGGGAGCTGTTTTTT.